This T cell receptor (beta chain) was sequenced for a study of beta chain features in type 1 diabetes. Overall study results and limits: TCRB CDR3s from Type 1 diabetes patients were moderately but significantly shorter in all four CD4+ subsets. For patients and controls alike, PCR might favor shorter templates to the same degree.

TCRB transcripts that were expressed got sequenced, as all of the isolated RNA had been reverse transcribed. Millions of reads, on average, came from each naive, central memory and regulatory T cell sample. TCRdb's table, derived via immunoSEQ multiplex PCR, lists solely in-frame clones and lacks some. The table records hundreds of thousands of clones, more than 12% of them present only once. Only a few counts were recorded for this clone. Its antigen is currently unknown. There are 13 residues in the CDR3. Germline CDR1 GTSNPN, CDR2 SVGIG (reference sequence). The receptor's source is a man younger than 35 with type 1 diabetes. Sequencing input: naive CD4+ T cells from blood. The chain uses TRBV30 and TRBJ2-1; no definite D call. Written as DNA, the CDR3 is TGTCTGGCGCGGAGTGGGTGGTACAATGAGCAGTTCTTC. Translated: CLARSGWYNEQFF. Supplemented by reference TRBV30 and TRBJ2-1, the full variable domain reads SQTIHQWPATLVQPVGSPLSLECTVEGTSNPNLYWYRQAAGRGLQLLFYSVGIGQISSEVPQNLSASRPQDRQFILSSKKLLLSDSGFYLCLARSGWYNEQFFGPGTRLTVL.